These T cell receptor beta chains were read from a single sample in a study of blood T cell repertoires in COVID-19. Measured with immunoSEQ multiplex PCR; TCRdb has only the in-frame clones, and not every one. The data contain roughly 180,000 clones, 75% to 90% of them singletons. Sequencing was performed on PBMCs or T cells enriched from blood (not recorded which). These receptors came from a woman aged 25-40 years who had recovered from COVID-19. CDR3s include the opening cysteine and the closing phenylalanine or tryptophan. The order of the fields is clone size, J gene, V gene, D gene, CDR3 DNA, CDR3 protein. The D gene is left open where the match is weak. Clone sizes are given selectively: once, few, many, or a class where the clone is expanded.

-	TRBJ1-1	TRBV10-3	-	TGTGCCATCAGTGAGCAGGGGCCTTTGAACACTGAAGCTTTCTTT	CAISEQGPLNTEAFF
-	TRBJ1-1	TRBV3-1/TRBV3-2	-	TGTGCCAGCAGTCTGGACAGTTTGACTGAAGCTTTCTTT	CASSLDSLTEAFF
few	TRBJ1-2	TRBV12-3/TRBV12-4	-	TGTGCCAGCAGGCGGGGGCGCGACTATGGCTACACCTTC	CASRRGRDYGYTF
-	TRBJ1-3	TRBV6-5	-	TGTGCCAGCAGTTACTCGATGGACTTCTCTGGAAACACCATATATTTT	CASSYSMDFSGNTIYF
-	TRBJ1-6	TRBV2	-	TGTGCCAGCAGTGGAGGGGGGGTCAGCTCCTATAATTCACCCCTCCACTTT	CASSGGGVSSYNSPLHF
-	TRBJ2-3	TRBV15	-	TGTGCCACCAGCAGAGATTCCCTACCCACAGATACGCAGTATTTT	CATSRDSLPTDTQYF
-	TRBJ2-3	TRBV24-1	-	TGTGCCACCAGTGACCCGGGATCCACAGATACGCAGTATTTT	CATSDPGSTDTQYF
-	TRBJ2-5	TRBV30	TRBD1	TGTGCTCGACAGGGGGCTAGGGAGACCCAGTACTTC	CARQGARETQYF
once	TRBJ2-1	TRBV18	-	TGTGCCAGCTCACCACGCGGACAGGGAGGGCCCAATGAGCAGTTCTTC	CASSPRGQGGPNEQFF
-	TRBJ1-1	TRBV2	-	TGTGCCAGCAGTGAAGCTCGGGAGGAAGCTTTCTTT	CASSEAREEAFF
-	TRBJ1-4	TRBV5-5	-	TGTGCCAGCAGCTTGACGGCAGGTTATGAAAAACTGTTTTTT	CASSLTAGYEKLFF
once	TRBJ1-5	TRBV19	TRBD1	TGTGCCAGTAGTACCGGACAGGGAGCGAAGCCCCAGCATTTT	CASSTGQGAKPQHF
-	TRBJ2-3	TRBV6-5	TRBD1	TGTGCCAGCAACAGGGGGAGCACAGATACGCAGTATTTT	CASNRGSTDTQYF
-	TRBJ1-2	TRBV18	TRBD1	TGTGCCAGCTCCCGGGACAGACCAGACCTCTATGGCTACACCTTC	CASSRDRPDLYGYTF
-	TRBJ2-3	TRBV24-1	-	TGTGCCACCAGCCGGGACACCAACACAGATACGCAGTATTTT	CATSRDTNTDTQYF
-	TRBJ1-1	TRBV4-2	TRBD1	TGTGCCAGCAGCCAAACCGGGACAGGGGGCACTGAAGCTTTCTTT	CASSQTGTGGTEAFF
-	TRBJ2-1	TRBV6-4	-	TGTGCCAGCAGTGACTCGGCTAGAACCTACAATGAGCAGTTCTTC	CASSDSARTYNEQFF
-	TRBJ2-4	TRBV15	-	TGTGCCACGACTACCGCCGGTCTCAAAAACATTCAGTACTTC	CATTTAGLKNIQYF
once	TRBJ1-5	TRBV7-2	-	TGTGCCAGCAGCTTAGGAGGGAATGAACAGCCCCAGCATTTT	CASSLGGNEQPQHF
few	TRBJ2-3	TRBV7-7	-	TGTGCCAGCAGCCCGGGGAGTAGCACAGATACGCAGTATTTT	CASSPGSSTDTQYF
-	TRBJ2-6	TRBV2	-	TGTGCCAGCAGTCAAGCCCGCTCTGGGGCCAACGTCCTGACTTTC	CASSQARSGANVLTF
-	TRBJ1-1	TRBV7-9	-	TGTGCCAGCAGCTTAACAGGGAACACTGAAGCTTTCTTT	CASSLTGNTEAFF
-	TRBJ2-7	TRBV5-4	-	TGTGCCAGCAGCTCGCGGGACCGCCTCGGCCACGAGCAGTACTTC	CASSSRDRLGHEQYF
once	TRBJ2-7	TRBV6-2/TRBV6-3	-	TGTGCCAGCAGTTACCCCGAAGTAGTCTCCGAGCAGTACTTC	CASSYPEVVSEQYF
-	TRBJ2-2	TRBV15	TRBD2	TGTGCCACCAGCAGAGGGCGGTCGGGACTAGCGGAGAACACCGGGGAGCTGTTTTTT	CATSRGRSGLAENTGELFF
-	TRBJ1-5	TRBV4-3	-	TGCGCCAGCAGCCAAGATCGGGGTGGCCAGCCCCAGCATTTT	CASSQDRGGQPQHF
-	TRBJ2-1	TRBV24-1	TRBD1	TGTGCCACCAGTGACACCGGGACAGGGGGCATAGGTGCGGACAATGAGCAGTTCTTC	CATSDTGTGGIGADNEQFF
-	TRBJ1-2	TRBV21-1	-	TGTGCCAGCAGCAAACACCCCTACGGACCGGGACCAGGGGTGGGCAACTATGGCTACACCTTC	CASSKHPYGPGPGVGNYGYTF
few	TRBJ1-1	TRBV6-5	-	TGTGCCAGCAGTTCCCCACAAAACACTGAAGCTTTCTTT	CASSSPQNTEAFF
-	TRBJ2-3	TRBV2	-	TGTGCCAGCAGTCGAAAACAGGGGGGGGATACGCAGTATTTT	CASSRKQGGDTQYF
-	TRBJ2-2	TRBV19	-	TGTGCCAGTAGGCTTTCGACAGTGTACACCGGGGAGCTGTTTTTT	CASRLSTVYTGELFF
-	TRBJ2-7	TRBV6-5	TRBD2	TGTGCCAGCAGGTCTAGCGGGAGGTACACCTACGAGCAGTACTTC	CASRSSGRYTYEQYF
-	TRBJ1-3	TRBV5-1	-	TGCGCCAGCAGCTGGGGGCGGACAGTCTCCTCTGGAAACACCATATATTTT	CASSWGRTVSSGNTIYF